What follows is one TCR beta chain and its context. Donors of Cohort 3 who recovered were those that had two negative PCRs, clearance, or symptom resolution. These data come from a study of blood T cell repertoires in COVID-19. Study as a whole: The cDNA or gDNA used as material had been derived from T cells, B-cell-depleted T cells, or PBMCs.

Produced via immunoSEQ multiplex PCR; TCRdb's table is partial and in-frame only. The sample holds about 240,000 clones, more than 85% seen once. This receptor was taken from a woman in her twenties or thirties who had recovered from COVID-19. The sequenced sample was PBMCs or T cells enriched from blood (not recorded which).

The CDR3: CASAPGEGRYQPQHF. In DNA form, the CDR3 reads TGCGCCAGCGCACCCGGGGAGGGGCGATATCAGCCCCAGCATTTT. This chain connects TRBV5-1 to TRBJ1-5; possible D gene TRBD1, 5 bases. Germline V gene sequence: CDR1 SGHRS, CDR2 YFSETQ. Trimming stripped 7 bases from V and 5 bases from J, with 19 bases between. This CDR3 comprises 15 residues.